This T cell receptor beta chain was recovered during a study of T cells after yellow fever vaccination. Regarding the study as a whole: Bulk-population clonotypes that are abundant could appear as contaminants in FACS-sorted repertoires. By day 5 rather than day 15, the secondary response had peaked, though it was weaker.

This clonotype has just a few counts. Its antigen remains unidentified. V lost 2 bases and J 0 bases, leaving 10 bases between the germline ends. Germline lookup yields CDR1 DFQATT and CDR2 SNEGSKA (reference sequence). This CDR3 comprises 15 residues. TCRdb reanalysed the 5' RACE reads using MiXCR and keeps one entry per CDR3 protein. The table records around 300,000 distinct CDR3 sequences, over 4% of them present only once. The chain joins TRBV20-1 to TRBJ2-2; D remains unclear. The receptor was isolated from a man aged 18 to 35 who received the YFV17D yellow fever vaccine. This sample comprised PBMCs, obtained 5 days after the yellow fever booster vaccination. Written as DNA, the CDR3 is TGCAGTGCTAGACCAATCGGACCGAACACCGGGGAGCTGTTTTTT. It codes for CSARPIGPNTGELFF.